These 30 T cell receptor beta chains originate from one sample sequenced in a study of chemoradiotherapy in HPV16-positive cancers. The protocol was immunoSEQ multiplex PCR, while the TCRdb copy is restricted to in-frame clones and leaves out a portion. The sample records 9,000 or so clones, about 90% being singletons. The starting material was blood, obtained from a patient who underwent chemoradiotherapy. These receptors were collected from a human donor with HPV-associated anogenital cancer.

This clone was detected only once. This sequence joins TRBV6-6 and TRBJ1-2; maybe TRBD1 (6 bases). Trimming cost V 4 bases and J 3 bases, with 15 bases left between them. The CDR3 is 15 residues long. Germline V gene sequence: CDR1 MNHNY, CDR2 SVGAGI (reference sequence). The CDR3, as DNA: TGTGCCAGCAGTTGGGATAGGGGACACGACTATGGCTACACCTTC. This sequence encodes CASSWDRGHDYGYTF.

The chain links TRBV12-5 to TRBJ2-7; 9 bases fit TRBD2. CDR3 length equals 19 residues. Germline trimming cut 3 bases from V and 5 bases from J; bases unmatched to any gene: 20. Germline V lookup: CDR1 LGHNT, CDR2 FRNRAP. This CDR3 reads CASGLVILSVAGAKDEQYF. The CDR3 DNA follows: TGTGCTAGTGGTTTAGTAATTCTTTCGGTAGCGGGGGCCAAGGACGAGCAGTACTTC. Complete variable domain (other parts from reference TRBV12-5 and TRBJ2-7): DARVTQTPRHKVTEMGQEVTMRCQPILGHNTVFWYRQTMMQGLELLAYFRNRAPLDDSGMPKDRFSAEMPDATLATLKIQPSEPRDSAVYFCASGLVILSVAGAKDEQYFGPGTRLTVT.

The rearrangement links TRBV5-5 to TRBJ2-2; unclear D gene. V was clipped by 0 bases and J by 1 base, with 4 bases between them. Germline CDR1 SGHKS, CDR2 YYEKEE (reference sequence). The CDR3 has 14 amino acids. The CDR3 spells CASSLGGNTGELFF. In nucleotides, the CDR3 is TGTGCCAGCAGCTTGGGGGGGAACACCGGGGAGCTGTTTTTT.

This clone was seen a single time. V is TRBV9 and J is TRBJ1-2; TRBD1 aligns across 9 bases. Looked up from germline, CDR1 is SGDLS and CDR2 is YYNGEE. The V and J ends lost 4 bases and 1 base, in that order; junction bases with no gene match: 11. The CDR3 length is 17 residues. DNA for the CDR3: TGTGCCAGCAGCCAGGGACAGGGAAGGGTTGGTAACTATGGCTACACCTTC. The encoded protein is CASSQGQGRVGNYGYTF.

CDR3: CASSVEGQGGTEAFF. In DNA form, the CDR3 reads TGTGCCAGCAGCGTAGAAGGACAGGGGGGTACTGAAGCTTTCTTT. The chain uses TRBV9 and TRBJ1-1; 10 positions agree with TRBD1. The CDR3 sequence is 15 residues long. The germline V gene has CDR1 SGDLS and CDR2 YYNGEE. J gave up 5 bases and V 0 bases, and 4 bases lay outside the gene matches. Filled out from reference TRBV9 and TRBJ1-1, the complete variable domain reads DSGVTQTPKHLITATGQRVTLRCSPRSGDLSVYWYQQSLDQGLQFLIQYYNGEERAKGNILERFSAQQFPDLHSELNLSSLELGDSALYFCASSVEGQGGTEAFFGQGTRLTVV.

The CDR3 sequence: CASSWAGSGGELFF. CDR3 DNA: TGTGCCAGCAGTTGGGCCGGGTCAGGGGGGGAGCTGTTTTTT. J is TRBJ2-2 and V is TRBV27, with D maybe TRBD1 (5 bases). The V gene lost 4 bases and the J gene lost 8 bases, with 14 bases spanning the gap. The CDR3 spans 14 residues. From germline, CDR1 is MNHEY and CDR2 SMNVEV (reference sequence).

The CDR3 DNA is TGTGCCAGTAGCGAGGGGTTGGGTGGCTACACCTTC. It codes for CASSEGLGGYTF. V is TRBV19 and J is TRBJ1-2; TRBD1 is a possible D gene (5 bases). The germline CDR1 and CDR2 sequences are LNHDA and SQIVND (reference sequence). The germline V and J ends were trimmed by 6 bases and 7 bases, with 12 bases remaining between them. This CDR3 region has 12 residues. Combining the CDR3 with reference TRBV19 and TRBJ1-2 gives the whole variable domain DGGITQSPKYLFRKEGQNVTLSCEQNLNHDAMYWYRQDPGQGLRLIYYSQIVNDFQKGDIAEGYSVSREKKESFPLTVTSAQKNPTAFYLCASSEGLGGYTFGSGTRLTVV.

The chain employs TRBV2 and TRBJ2-2; 7 bases line up with TRBD2. Germline lookup yields CDR1 SNHLY and CDR2 FYNNEI. With V trimmed by 7 bases and J by 4 bases, 12 bases remained unmatched. The length of the CDR3 is 16 residues. The CDR3 DNA is TGTGCCAGCAATCCCTCTTGGGGGGGAGGCACCGGGGAGCTGTTTTTT. Residues: CASNPSWGGGTGELFF.

The chain carries TRBV6-5 and TRBJ1-2; TRBD1 matches 8 bases. This CDR3 comprises 13 residues. J lost 2 bases, V lost 6 bases, and 2 bases had no gene match. The germline V gene encodes CDR1 MNHEY and CDR2 SVGAGI. The CDR3 loop reads CASRRTGNYGYTF. CDR3 nucleotides: TGTGCCAGCAGAAGGACAGGGAACTATGGCTACACCTTC.

V is TRBV7-7 and J is TRBJ2-7, with D perhaps matching TRBD2 (6 bases). Germline loops: CDR1 SSHAT, CDR2 FNYEAQ (reference sequence). This CDR3 is 13 amino acids long. V lost 9 bases, J lost 2 bases, and 14 bases lay in between. The CDR3 bases are TGTGCCAGAGACTGGGGGGTCCCCTACGAGCAGTACGTC. It codes for CARDWGVPYEQYV.

The rearrangement uses TRBV5-1 and TRBJ1-2; 10 nucleotides match TRBD1. The CDR3 covers 15 residues. Germline CDR1 and CDR2: SGHRS and YFSETQ. Trimming at V came to 3 bases and at J to 2 bases, leaving 4 bases not matched to a gene. CDR3 coding DNA: TGCGCCAGCAGCTCCGGGACAGGGGACAACTATGGCTACACCTTC. Translation: CASSSGTGDNYGYTF.

In its sample, this clone ranks as large. This CDR3 reads CASGARGPRYNEQFF. CDR3 sequence (DNA): TGTGCTAGTGGTGCGAGGGGACCCAGATACAATGAGCAGTTCTTC. The V call is TRBV12-5, the J call TRBJ2-1, with D possibly called TRBD1 or TRBD2 (5 bases each). The CDR3 totals 15 residues. Per germline, CDR1 LGHNT and CDR2 FRNRAP. Deletions cut 5 bases from V and 4 bases from J, with 15 bases between.

The V call is TRBV6-1, the J call TRBJ1-3, with D uncertain. V lost 5 bases and J lost 0, with 8 bases in between. The CDR3 has 14 residues. The germline CDR1 and CDR2 sequences are MNHNS and SASEGT. CDR3 residues: CASSQPDSGNTIYF. The CDR3 bases are TGTGCCAGCAGTCAACCGGACTCTGGAAACACCATATATTTT.

This chain connects TRBV9 to TRBJ1-4; D possibly corresponds to TRBD1 (5 bases). The CDR3 has 16 residues. Trimming pared 2 bases from V and 0 bases from J, leaving 11 bases between. Germline CDR1 is SGDLS and CDR2 is YYNGEE. In DNA, the CDR3 is TGTGCCAGCAGCGTGGGTTTAGGGGCAACTAATGAAAAACTGTTTTTT. It is translated as CASSVGLGATNEKLFF.

J is TRBJ2-2 and V is TRBV25-1; D gene uncertain. Trimming removed 0 bases at V and 7 bases at J, with 12 bases between. This CDR3 is built from 15 residues. Per the germline V gene, CDR1 is MGHDK and CDR2 is SYGVNS. In DNA, the CDR3 is TGTGCCAGCAGTGAATATGGAACCAACGGCGGGGAGCTGTTTTTT. Translation: CASSEYGTNGGELFF.

V is TRBV6-4 and J is TRBJ2-1, with 11 bases lining up with TRBD2. Looked up from germline, CDR1 is MRHNA and CDR2 is SNTAGT. V dropped 3 bases and J dropped 8; count of bases not matched to a gene: 9. The CDR3 is 16 amino acids. The CDR3 spells CASSDGVAGGRDEQFF. DNA of the CDR3: TGTGCCAGCAGTGATGGAGTAGCGGGGGGGCGCGATGAGCAGTTCTTC.

The CDR3 loop is CASRSGTYGNTIYF. The CDR3 region has the DNA TGTGCCAGCAGATCCGGGACGTACGGAAACACCATATATTTT. V is TRBV11-2 and J is TRBJ1-3, with D possibly being TRBD1 (5 bases). This CDR3 has 14 residues. CDR1 SGHAT and CDR2 FQNNGV come from the germline V gene. V was shortened by 6 bases and J by 4 bases, with 13 bases between the two germline ends.

This chain links TRBV6-1 with TRBJ2-4; no definite D call. V was shortened by 1 base and J by 0 bases, with 10 bases between the two germline ends. The CDR3 has 16 residues. Germline-derived CDR1 and CDR2 are MNHNS and SASEGT. The CDR3 bases are TGTGCCAGCAGTGAAGTCTTGCGAGTAGCCAAAAACATTCAGTACTTC. Residues: CASSEVLRVAKNIQYF.

This chain's CDR3 is CASSYTTGGNTEAFF. As DNA, the CDR3 is TGTGCCAGCAGTTACACTACCGGGGGGAACACTGAAGCTTTCTTT. The gene calls are TRBV6-5 and TRBJ1-1, with D possibly TRBD1 on 5 matching bases. Germline V gene lookup returns CDR1 MNHEY and CDR2 SVGAGI. With 2 bases removed from V and 1 base from J, the gap between germline ends came to 11 bases. The CDR3 extends over 15 amino acids.

CDR3 DNA: TGTGCCAGCAGCGTAACCTTCACAGGGATCACTGAAGCTTTCTTT. Translated, it gives CASSVTFTGITEAFF. V gene TRBV9 combines with J gene TRBJ1-1; perhaps TRBD1 as D (6 bases). Germline V gene data show CDR1 as SGDLS and CDR2 as YYNGEE. The CDR3 loop spans 15 amino acids. With 1 base removed from V and 4 bases from J, the gap between germline ends came to 14 bases.

The gene calls are TRBV7-2 and TRBJ1-2; 10 bases match TRBD1. With V trimmed by 4 bases and J by 0 bases, 2 bases remained unmatched. The CDR3 is 15 amino acids. Looked up from germline, CDR1 is SGHTA and CDR2 is FQGNSA. CDR3 in amino acids: CASSSGTGANYGYTF. The CDR3 DNA sequence: TGTGCCAGCAGCTCAGGGACAGGGGCTAACTATGGCTACACCTTC. Variable domain in full (rest from reference TRBV7-2 and TRBJ1-2): GAGVSQSPSNKVTEKGKDVELRCDPISGHTALYWYRQSLGQGLEFLIYFQGNSAPDKSGLPSDRFSAERTGGSVSTLTIQRTQQEDSAVYLCASSSGTGANYGYTFGSGTRLTVV.

V gene TRBV19 combines with J gene TRBJ1-5; D is unresolved. Trimming shortened V by 3 bases and J by 6 bases, and 9 bases separated the two germline ends. Germline assignment: CDR1 LNHDA and CDR2 SQIVND (reference sequence). The CDR3 sequence is 13 residues long. CDR3 sequence: CASSISWVQPQHF. CDR3 DNA sequence: TGTGCCAGTAGTATCAGCTGGGTTCAGCCCCAGCATTTT.

J is TRBJ2-7 and V is TRBV5-1, with D maybe TRBD2 (6 bases). The CDR3 contains 16 residues. V dropped 0 bases and J dropped 5 bases, with 18 bases sitting between them. Germline-derived CDR1 and CDR2 are SGHRS and YFSETQ. CDR3 DNA: TGCGCCAGCAGCTTGGGGCGGGGAACGGGATTTGACGAGCAGTACTTC. This translates into CASSLGRGTGFDEQYF.

The V gene is TRBV30, the J gene TRBJ2-7; D may be TRBD1 (6 bases). CDR3 length equals 11 residues. The V end was cut by 2 bases, the J end by 4 bases, with 6 bases between. From germline, CDR1 is GTSNPN and CDR2 SVGIG (reference sequence). CDR3 region: CAWSRGYEQYF. CDR3 sequence (DNA): TGTGCCTGGAGTAGGGGGTACGAGCAGTACTTC.

The rearrangement uses TRBV5-6 and TRBJ2-7; 7 bases match TRBD2. This CDR3 region has 15 residues. The V segment lost 2 bases and the J segment 3 bases; nucleotides outside the gene matches: 8. CDR1 is SGHDT, CDR2 YYEEEE, per germline. The CDR3 DNA reads as TGTGCCAGCAGCTTAGGGACTACCTCCTTCTACGAGCAGTACGTC. Translating it yields CASSLGTTSFYEQYV.

V is TRBV5-1 and J is TRBJ2-3, with D tentatively TRBD1 (5 bases). Germline V CDR1 and CDR2: SGHRS, YFSETQ. Trimming left V 4 bases short and J 4 bases short, with 16 bases between. The CDR3 is made up of 15 amino acids. CDR3 region: CASSRGPMGPDTQYF. The DNA of the CDR3 is TGCGCCAGCAGCCGTGGACCAATGGGGCCAGATACGCAGTATTTT. Variable domain in full (rest from reference TRBV5-1 and TRBJ2-3): KAGVTQTPRYLIKTRGQQVTLSCSPISGHRSVSWYQQTPGQGLQFLFEYFSETQRNKGNFPGRFSGRQFSNSRSEMNVSTLELGDSALYLCASSRGPMGPDTQYFGPGTRLTVL.

This chain's CDR3 is CASSSTTGELGETQYF. The CDR3 region has the DNA TGCGCCAGCAGCTCTACGACAGGGGAGTTGGGAGAGACCCAGTACTTC. The gene calls are TRBV5-1 and TRBJ2-5, with 8 bases that match TRBD1. This CDR3 comprises 16 residues. Looked up from germline, CDR1 is SGHRS and CDR2 is YFSETQ. With 3 bases clipped from V and 4 bases from J, the junction kept 11 bases outside the gene matches.

J is TRBJ2-7 and V is TRBV19; weak D call: TRBD2 (5 bases). The CDR3 runs to 13 residues. CDR1 LNHDA and CDR2 SQIVND come from the germline V gene (reference sequence). V was trimmed by 5 bases and J by 2 bases, leaving 10 bases between them. The CDR3: CASSADSAYEQYF. CDR3 sequence (DNA): TGTGCCAGTAGTGCGGACTCGGCCTACGAGCAGTACTTC.

The chain combines TRBV9 with TRBJ2-6; 7 nucleotides match TRBD1. Germline CDR1 SGDLS, CDR2 YYNGEE. The V segment lost 4 bases and the J segment 0 bases; nucleotides outside the gene matches: 4. This CDR3 is built from 16 residues. This CDR3 reads CASSHRQGSGANVLTF. Here the CDR3 DNA reads TGTGCCAGCAGCCACAGACAGGGCTCTGGGGCCAACGTCCTGACTTTC.

The chain is built from TRBV4-1 and TRBJ1-1; 9 positions match TRBD1. The CDR3 covers 17 residues. Trimming took 3 bases from V and 0 from J; bases not matched to a gene: 8. Germline V gene sequence: CDR1 MGHRA, CDR2 YSYEKL. In DNA form, the CDR3 reads TGCGCCAGCAGCCATCGGGGACAGGGTGACATGAACACTGAAGCTTTCTTT. Amino acid sequence: CASSHRGQGDMNTEAFF.